One and the same sample provided the 9 T cell receptor beta chains below, sequenced in a study of CD8+CD57+ T cells in acquired aplastic anemia. All sequencing subjects had displayed CD8+CD57+ cell expansion on flow cytometry. Investigators profiled TCR beta VDJ and CDR3 from genomic DNA template. TCRdb passed the reads through MiXCR, listing each CDR3 protein once. The sample has roughly 290,000 distinct CDR3 sequences; 45% to 65% are singletons. Sequencing input: sorted CD4+, CD8+, or CD8+CD57+ T cells (not recorded which) from PBMCs. The receptor set was obtained from a human donor with aplastic anemia.

The rearrangement uses TRBV9 and TRBJ1-1, with 8 bases aligning to TRBD1. The CDR3 length is 13 residues. Trimming removed 4 bases from V and 7 bases from J; junction bases left unmatched: 6. Per germline, CDR1 SGDLS and CDR2 YYNGEE. The CDR3 DNA sequence: TGTGCCAGCAGCCCAGGGACAGGCTATGAAGCTTTCTTT. Protein: CASSPGTGYEAFF.

This clonotype came up many times. CDR3 sequence: CASSLEGLRTDTQYF. CDR3 DNA: TGTGCCAGCAGCTTAGAGGGCCTTCGCACAGATACGCAGTATTTT. The J gene is TRBJ2-3, the V gene TRBV7-3, with D perhaps TRBD2 (5 bases). The germline V gene encodes CDR1 SGHTA and CDR2 FQGTGA. The CDR3 length is 15 residues. V gave up 2 bases and J gave up 1 base, with 10 bases separating them.

The chain links TRBV24-1 to TRBJ2-7; D unclear. Germline V gene lookup returns CDR1 KGHDR and CDR2 SFDVKD. This CDR3 contains 11 residues. Trimming removed 6 bases from V and 6 bases from J, with 8 bases in between. For the CDR3, the DNA is TGTGCCACCAGTCCGGGCGGCGAGCAGTACTTC. This translates into CATSPGGEQYF.

This clonotype has ten or more counts. CDR3 sequence: CASSLGPLLAGGQEQYF. CDR3 coding DNA: TGTGCCAGCAGCTTAGGGCCGTTACTAGCGGGGGGGCAGGAGCAGTACTTC. The chain couples TRBV7-6 to TRBJ2-7, with 13 bases fitting TRBD2. CDR1 and CDR2 from the germline V gene are SGHVS and FNYEAQ. The CDR3 contains 17 residues. The trim removed 1 base at V and 7 bases at J, leaving 10 bases unmatched.

This clonotype was found many times. J is TRBJ2-7 and V is TRBV7-9, with TRBD2 identical over 9 bases. From germline, CDR1 is SEHNR and CDR2 FQNEAQ (reference sequence). The CDR3 consists of 15 residues. V lost 4 bases, J lost 2 bases, and 6 bases stayed unmatched. CDR3 DNA: TGTGCCAGCAGCTCCTCCGGGACTAGCACCTACGAGCAGTACTTC. It codes for CASSSSGTSTYEQYF.

The chain links TRBV25-1 to TRBJ2-7, with 8 bases aligning to TRBD2. Germline lookup yields CDR1 MGHDK and CDR2 SYGVNS. V trimming: 4 bases; J trimming: 0 bases; junction bases outside the gene matches: 11. CDR3 length equals 17 residues. This chain's CDR3 is CASSARAAGGGSYEQYF. DNA for the CDR3: TGTGCCAGCAGTGCAAGGGCGGCGGGAGGCGGCTCCTACGAGCAGTACTTC.

The chain has TRBV5-6 and TRBJ2-7, with D perhaps matching TRBD1 (5 bases). V was shortened by 2 bases and J by 2 bases, with 8 bases between the two germline ends. In germline, CDR1 is SGHDT, CDR2 YYEEEE. The CDR3 is made up of 13 amino acids. The CDR3 here is CASSFVRAYEQYF. The CDR3, as DNA: TGTGCCAGCAGCTTCGTCAGGGCCTACGAGCAGTACTTC.

The chain employs TRBV10-1 and TRBJ2-1; 9 bases line up with TRBD2. CDR3 length equals 16 residues. Germline CDR1 reads WNHNN; CDR2 reads SYGVQD (reference sequence). The trim removed 4 bases at V and 8 bases at J, leaving 12 bases unmatched. CDR3 coding DNA: TGCGCCAGCAGTGCATGGGGGGCGGGGGGGCGTTATGAGCAGTTCTTC. Amino acids: CASSAWGAGGRYEQFF.

This clonotype was counted only a few times. The chain links TRBV9 to TRBJ2-7; D possibly corresponds to TRBD2 (5 bases). CDR1 SGDLS and CDR2 YYNGEE come from the germline V gene. This CDR3 comprises 14 residues. Trimming stripped 0 bases from V and 1 base from J, with 8 bases between. CDR3 in DNA: TGTGCCAGCAGCGTAGCACTAGTTTCCTACGAGCAGTACTTC. It translates to CASSVALVSYEQYF.